The 32 T cell receptor beta chains below all came from one sample that was sequenced in a study of blood T cell repertoires in COVID-19. Clones were sequenced by immunoSEQ multiplex PCR, and TCRdb holds only the in-frame ones, with some missing. There are roughly 57,000 clones in the sample; roughly 90% occur only once, and about 3% lies in the top ten. The sequenced material came from peripheral blood. These receptors were taken from a human donor in a cohort sampled during active COVID-19.

The chain uses TRBV19 and TRBJ2-1; 8 nucleotides align to TRBD2. The CDR3 consists of 17 residues. Germline V lookup: CDR1 LNHDA, CDR2 SQIVND (reference sequence). V lost 5 bases to trimming and J lost 10 bases; unmatched junction nucleotides: 19. This chain's CDR3 is CASSSPGLGAGVEEQFF. As DNA, the CDR3 is TGTGCCAGTAGTTCACCAGGCCTAGGAGCGGGAGTAGAAGAGCAGTTCTTC.

The rearrangement joins TRBV15 to TRBJ2-2; D is unresolved. Germline CDR1 reads LNHNV; CDR2 reads YYDKDF (reference sequence). V lost 0 bases to trimming and J lost 0 bases, with 8 bases between them. The CDR3 covers 16 residues. CDR3 bases: TGTGCCACCAGCAGAGAGAGAAGTACGAACACCGGGGAGCTGTTTTTT. This gives the protein CATSRERSTNTGELFF.

V usage is TRBV11-1 and J usage is TRBJ1-1, with D possibly matching TRBD1 (6 bases). CDR1 is SGHAT and CDR2 is FQDESV in the germline V gene (reference sequence). The CDR3 has 14 amino acids. Trimming took off 5 bases at V and 5 bases at J, with 15 bases between the two ends. CDR3 residues: CASSRLRRGTEAFF. The CDR3 region has the DNA TGTGCCAGCAGCCGACTGAGAAGGGGGACTGAAGCTTTCTTT.

This clone occurred a few times. The chain combines TRBV28 with TRBJ1-5, with 8 nucleotides matching TRBD1. The trim removed 7 bases at V and 0 bases at J, leaving 11 bases unmatched. The CDR3 extends over 17 amino acids. Germline V gives CDR1 MDHEN, CDR2 SYDVKM. DNA of the CDR3: TGTGCCAGCACTACGGACAGGGACTGGTATAGCAATCAGCCCCAGCATTTT. Translation gives CASTTDRDWYSNQPQHF.

The CDR3 sequence: CASSEVAFEQFF. Here the CDR3 DNA reads TGTGCCAGCAGTGAAGTGGCTTTTGAGCAGTTCTTC. This chain joins TRBV2 and TRBJ2-1; no clear D. CDR3 length: 12 amino acids. Germline CDR1 reads SNHLY; CDR2 reads FYNNEI. Trimming cost V 1 base and J 9 bases, with 7 bases left between them.

The rearrangement joins TRBV2 to TRBJ1-2, with D possibly being TRBD1 (5 bases). The CDR3 has 13 residues. Trimming stripped 8 bases from V and 5 bases from J, with 15 bases between. CDR1 is SNHLY and CDR2 is FYNNEI in the germline V gene. Written as DNA, the CDR3 is TGTGCCAGCGCGCGGCAGGGCTCGTATGGCTACACCTTC. It yields the protein CASARQGSYGYTF.

CDR3 DNA sequence: TGTGCCAGCTCACCCCCGACAGGGGGCGAGACTGGGGCCAACGTCCTGACTTTC. This encodes CASSPPTGGETGANVLTF. This rearrangement joins TRBV18 to TRBJ2-6, with TRBD1 identical over 10 bases. The CDR3 loop spans 18 amino acids. Germline lookup yields CDR1 KGHSH and CDR2 LQKENI. Losses at the gene ends were 3 bases for V and 2 bases for J; bases not matched to a gene: 7. Variable domain in full (rest from reference TRBV18 and TRBJ2-6): NAGVMQNPRHLVRRRGQEARLRCSPMKGHSHVYWYRQLPEEGLKFMVYLQKENIIDESGMPKERFSAEFPKEGPSILRIQQVVRGDSAAYFCASSPPTGGETGANVLTFGAGSRLTVL.

The J gene is TRBJ2-4, the V gene TRBV6-1; TRBD2 is a possible D gene (7 bases). CDR1 and CDR2 (germline): MNHNS, SASEGT. This CDR3 is built from 15 residues. Between the trimmed V and J ends, which lost 2 bases and 15 bases, there was a span of 23 bases. Here the CDR3 reads CASSEFGPIGGGGYF. DNA of the CDR3: TGTGCCAGCAGTGAATTCGGCCCGATTGGGGGGGGCGGGTACTTC.

The chain couples TRBV30 to TRBJ1-1; maybe TRBD1 (5 bases). V lost 4 bases and J lost 0, with 12 bases in between. Looked up from germline, CDR1 is GTSNPN and CDR2 is SVGIG (reference sequence). This CDR3 comprises 14 residues. The CDR3 coding sequence is TGTGCCTGGACCCTGGGGGGGGTGAACACTGAAGCTTTCTTT. Protein: CAWTLGGVNTEAFF. The variable domain in full, completed from reference TRBV30 and TRBJ1-1, reads SQTIHQWPATLVQPVGSPLSLECTVEGTSNPNLYWYRQAAGRGLQLLFYSVGIGQISSEVPQNLSASRPQDRQFILSSKKLLLSDSGFYLCAWTLGGVNTEAFFGQGTRLTVV.

This clone was observed a handful of times. The chain carries TRBV5-1 and TRBJ1-5; 8 nucleotides align to TRBD1. In germline, CDR1 is SGHRS, CDR2 YFSETQ. V dropped 4 bases and J dropped 7; count of bases not matched to a gene: 4. This CDR3 comprises 13 residues. The CDR3 coding sequence is TGCGCCAGCAGCGAGGACAGGGAGCAGCCCCAGCATTTT. Translated, it gives CASSEDREQPQHF.

The CDR3 bases are TGTGCCAGCAGGAGAGACAGGGGAACCTCCTACGAGCAGTACTTC. Its protein product is CASRRDRGTSYEQYF. The V gene is TRBV28, the J gene TRBJ2-7; 8 nucleotides agree with TRBD1. This CDR3 is 15 amino acids long. From germline, CDR1 is MDHEN and CDR2 SYDVKM. J was trimmed by 0 bases and V by 6 bases; bases with no gene match: 7. The variable domain in full, completed from reference TRBV28 and TRBJ2-7, reads DVKVTQSSRYLVKRTGEKVFLECVQDMDHENMFWYRQDPGLGLRLIYFSYDVKMKEKGDIPEGYSVSREKKERFSLILESASTNQTSMYLCASRRDRGTSYEQYFGPGTRLTVT.

This chain links TRBV19 with TRBJ2-7, with a tentative D call TRBD1 (6 bases). The CDR3 contains 15 residues. Germline V CDR1 and CDR2: LNHDA, SQIVND (reference sequence). V lost 5 bases, J lost 4 bases, and 18 bases lay in between. The CDR3 loop is CASSAQGGRNYEQYV. CDR3 bases: TGTGCCAGTAGTGCTCAAGGGGGACGGAATTACGAGCAGTACGTC.

The CDR3 region is CASSPAWGPDNSPLHF. The CDR3 coding sequence is TGTGCCAGCAGCCCGGCATGGGGGCCGGATAATTCACCCCTCCACTTT. V is TRBV5-5 and J is TRBJ1-6; D perhaps matches TRBD1 (6 bases). Germline values: CDR1 SGHKS, CDR2 YYEKEE (reference sequence). Trimming shortened V by 4 bases and J by 5 bases, and 16 bases separated the two germline ends. The CDR3 covers 16 residues.

This clone was counted a few times. The chain has TRBV4-1 and TRBJ2-4, with D possibly TRBD2 on 6 matching bases. The germline V and J ends were trimmed by 3 bases and 3 bases, with 9 bases remaining between them. The germline CDR1 and CDR2 sequences are MGHRA and YSYEKL. The CDR3 totals 14 residues. CDR3 coding DNA: TGCGCCAGCAGCCAGACCGGGGGCAAAAACATTCAGTACTTC. It is translated as CASSQTGGKNIQYF.

The gene calls are TRBV6-5 and TRBJ2-7; a weak D match, TRBD1 (5 bases). The V gene's germline CDR1 is MNHEY and CDR2 SVGAGI. There are 11 residues in the CDR3. Trimming took 6 bases from V and 3 from J, leaving 6 bases between them. The CDR3 DNA is TGTGCCAGCAGAGACAGCTACGAGCAGTACTTC. Its protein is CASRDSYEQYF.

The CDR3: CASRTVGGELFF. The CDR3 DNA reads as TGTGCCAGCAGGACCGTGGGTGGAGAACTGTTTTTT. The rearrangement joins TRBV12-3 or TRBV12-4 to TRBJ1-4; D gene ambiguous. Deletions cut 6 bases from V and 12 bases from J, with 14 bases between. The CDR3 totals 12 residues.

The chain joins TRBV5-1 to TRBJ2-3; no reliable D call. The CDR3 length is 13 residues. Germline V gene data show CDR1 as SGHRS and CDR2 as YFSETQ. Trimming cost V 4 bases and J 2 bases, with 8 bases left between them. The CDR3 DNA reads TGCGCCAGCAGCAAGGAGCCCACAGATACGCAGTATTTT. Translating gives CASSKEPTDTQYF.

The V gene is TRBV11-1, the J gene TRBJ1-2; 7 bases match TRBD1. There are 13 residues in the CDR3. V dropped 5 bases and J dropped 6; count of bases not matched to a gene: 6. Germline V gene sequence: CDR1 SGHAT, CDR2 FQDESV (reference sequence). CDR3 protein: CASSQTGVHGYTF. CDR3 DNA sequence: TGTGCCAGCAGCCAAACAGGGGTGCATGGCTACACCTTC.

The V and J genes are TRBV5-6 and TRBJ2-3; 7 positions match TRBD1. Germline CDR1 is SGHDT and CDR2 is YYEEEE. V shed 0 bases and J 6 bases; nucleotides not matched to a gene: 4. CDR3 length: 14 amino acids. CDR3: CASSLGQGSDTQYF. CDR3 sequence (DNA): TGTGCCAGCAGCTTGGGACAGGGTTCGGATACGCAGTATTTT.

This clone has a handful of counts. The chain recombines TRBV6-1 with TRBJ1-3, with D perhaps matching TRBD1 (6 bases). The germline V gene has CDR1 MNHNS and CDR2 SASEGT. V was clipped by 3 bases and J by 5 bases, with 8 bases between them. CDR3 size: 13 residues. CDR3 protein: CASSEGHRNTIYF. CDR3 bases: TGTGCCAGCAGTGAGGGACATCGAAACACCATATATTTT.

The chain links TRBV6-5 to TRBJ1-2, with a tentative D call TRBD1 (5 bases). This CDR3 spans 15 amino acids. Germline V gene data show CDR1 as MNHEY and CDR2 as SVGAGI. The V gene lost 0 bases and the J gene lost 4 bases, with 12 bases spanning the gap. In DNA form, the CDR3 reads TGTGCCAGCAGTTACTCCCCGGAGGGGCGCTATGGCTACACCTTC. As protein: CASSYSPEGRYGYTF.

V usage is TRBV28 and J usage is TRBJ2-5; D is possibly TRBD2 (5 bases). The CDR3 loop spans 14 amino acids. V shed 6 bases and J shed 6 bases, with 17 bases lying between them. Looked up from germline, CDR1 is MDHEN and CDR2 is SYDVKM. The CDR3 region is CASSPHGSHQTQYF. The CDR3 DNA reads as TGTGCCAGCAGCCCTCATGGGAGTCATCAGACCCAGTACTTC.

This rearrangement joins TRBV27 to TRBJ2-5; no clear D gene. The CDR3 loop spans 13 amino acids. CDR1 is MNHEY and CDR2 is SMNVEV in the germline V gene (reference sequence). The V and J ends lost 4 bases and 2 bases respectively, with 8 bases between them. The DNA for the CDR3 is TGTGCCAGCAGTTATTCCCCGCAAGAGACCCAGTACTTC. It yields the protein CASSYSPQETQYF.

The V and J genes are TRBV2 and TRBJ1-1, with D unclear. The germline V gene encodes CDR1 SNHLY and CDR2 FYNNEI. V gave up 4 bases and J gave up 10 bases, with 10 bases separating them. CDR3 length equals 11 residues. CDR3 bases: TGTGCCAGCAGTGTTCGAGGAGGAGCTTTCTTT. It encodes CASSVRGGAFF.

This sequence joins TRBV24-1 and TRBJ2-3, with D maybe TRBD2 (6 bases). V was cut by 5 bases and J by 7 bases, with 21 bases left in between. The CDR3 sequence is 16 residues long. CDR1 and CDR2 from the germline V gene are KGHDR and SFDVKD. CDR3: CATSGGGGGTGYTQYF. Here the CDR3 DNA reads TGTGCCACCAGTGGGGGAGGTGGCGGGACGGGATATACGCAGTATTTT.

V usage is TRBV5-1 and J usage is TRBJ1-1; no clear D. The CDR3 spans 14 residues. V was cut by 4 bases and J by 3 bases, with 13 bases left in between. CDR1 and CDR2 from the germline V gene are SGHRS and YFSETQ. For the CDR3, the DNA is TGCGCCAGCAGCCCGGTCGCGAGAGACACTGAAGCTTTCTTT. It encodes CASSPVARDTEAFF.

V is TRBV2 and J is TRBJ1-3; a possible D gene is TRBD1 (5 bases). CDR3 length equals 13 residues. Trimming removed 6 bases at V and 6 bases at J, with 12 bases between. Germline CDR1 SNHLY, CDR2 FYNNEI. The CDR3 coding sequence is TGTGCCAGCAGCTCCGACAGTGTAAACACCATATATTTT. It encodes CASSSDSVNTIYF.

The chain carries TRBV30 and TRBJ2-5, with D uncertain. The CDR3 consists of 14 residues. Germline values: CDR1 GTSNPN, CDR2 SVGIG (reference sequence). Trimming took off 1 base at V and 1 base at J, with 10 bases between the two ends. CDR3 amino acids: CAWSENSVQETQYF. For the CDR3, the DNA is TGTGCCTGGAGTGAGAATAGTGTCCAAGAGACCCAGTACTTC.

The J gene is TRBJ2-3, the V gene TRBV28, with 9 positions matching TRBD2. The CDR3 is 15 residues long. V lost 1 base and J lost 8; bases outside the gene matches: 7. In germline, CDR1 is MDHEN, CDR2 SYDVKM. DNA of the CDR3: TGTGCCAGCAGTTTATTTGGGACTAGCTTGGGTACGCAGTATTTT. It yields the protein CASSLFGTSLGTQYF. Complete variable domain (other parts from reference TRBV28 and TRBJ2-3): DVKVTQSSRYLVKRTGEKVFLECVQDMDHENMFWYRQDPGLGLRLIYFSYDVKMKEKGDIPEGYSVSREKKERFSLILESASTNQTSMYLCASSLFGTSLGTQYFGPGTRLTVL.

The genes are TRBV6-1 and TRBJ2-4; TRBD2 agrees at 10 bases. CDR1 MNHNS and CDR2 SASEGT come from the germline V gene. The CDR3 sequence is 18 residues long. After removal of 0 bases from V and 9 bases from J, the junction contained 14 bases not matched to a gene. In DNA form, the CDR3 reads TGTGCCAGCAGTGAAGCTAAATTAGCGGGAGGAAATTGGGGCATTCAGTACTTC. This codes for CASSEAKLAGGNWGIQYF.

This chain joins TRBV7-2 and TRBJ2-3; TRBD2 is a possible D gene (6 bases). Trimming shortened V by 8 bases and J by 2 bases, and 14 bases separated the two germline ends. This CDR3 contains 14 residues. Germline CDR1 is SGHTA and CDR2 is FQGNSA. In DNA form, the CDR3 reads TGTGCCAGCTCATCGGGGGAAAACACAGATACGCAGTATTTT. Translating gives CASSSGENTDTQYF.

CDR3 sequence: CASSLGYRLVGTQYF. The DNA for the CDR3 is TGTGCCAGCAGCTTAGGCTACAGGCTCGTCGGGACCCAGTACTTC. This chain connects TRBV11-2 to TRBJ2-5; a weak D match, TRBD1 (5 bases). The V end lost 1 base, the J end lost 7 bases, and 16 bases lay between the germline ends. CDR3 length: 15 amino acids. Germline V gives CDR1 SGHAT, CDR2 FQNNGV.